These 10 T cell receptor beta chains share one sample of origin, sequenced in a study of blood T cell repertoires in COVID-19. Generated by immunoSEQ multiplex PCR, the TCRdb table keeps only in-frame clones and is missing some. The table lists more than 300,000 clones, 90% to 95% of them singletons, with around 3.9% in the top ten. The specimen was PBMCs or T cells enriched from blood (not recorded which). The receptor source for this set is a woman aged 30 to 39 who had been exposed to COVID-19.

Of note for this clone: The DNA is left out, because the CDR3 cannot be placed on it with certainty; the CDR3 is given as TCRdb lists it. V gene TRBV4-2 combines with J gene TRBJ1-2; the table's D call, TRBD1, has no DNA check behind it. The CDR3 adds up to 15 amino acids, both ends counted. Germline loops: CDR1 LGHNA, CDR2 YNFKEQ. The CDR3 loop is CASSQDVGQGAMGTF.

The chain has TRBV19 and TRBJ2-1, with TRBD2 identical over 9 bases. The J segment lost 6 bases and the V segment lost 1 base, leaving 4 bases of the junction unmatched. CDR1 and CDR2 (germline): LNHDA, SQIVND (reference sequence). The CDR3 has 15 residues. CDR3 residues: CASSIATSGFNEQFF. The CDR3 DNA reads as TGTGCCAGTAGTATAGCGACTAGCGGCTTCAATGAGCAGTTCTTC. Looking up the rest from reference TRBV19 and TRBJ2-1 gives the full variable domain: DGGITQSPKYLFRKEGQNVTLSCEQNLNHDAMYWYRQDPGQGLRLIYYSQIVNDFQKGDIAEGYSVSREKKESFPLTVTSAQKNPTAFYLCASSIATSGFNEQFFGPGTRLTVL.

The chain couples TRBV7-9 to TRBJ2-3, with 8 positions matching TRBD2. The CDR3 extends over 16 amino acids. J was trimmed by 2 bases and V by 5 bases; bases with no gene match: 9. Per germline, CDR1 SEHNR and CDR2 FQNEAQ (reference sequence). The CDR3 DNA reads as TGTGCCAGCAGCGGTGAGAAGCGGGGGCACACAGATACGCAGTATTTT. This encodes CASSGEKRGHTDTQYF.

The gene calls are TRBV7-9 and TRBJ2-2, with 9 bases lining up with TRBD1. Germline V gives CDR1 SEHNR, CDR2 FQNEAQ (reference sequence). This CDR3 comprises 17 residues. Germline trimming cut 0 bases from V and 3 bases from J; bases unmatched to any gene: 5. The CDR3 DNA reads TGTGCCAGCAGCTTAGCCGTCGGACAGGGGTACACCGGGGAGCTGTTTTTT. Its translation is CASSLAVGQGYTGELFF. Complete variable domain (other parts from reference TRBV7-9 and TRBJ2-2): DTGVSQNPRHKITKRGQNVTFRCDPISEHNRLYWYRQTLGQGPEFLTYFQNEAQLEKSRLLSDRFSAERPKGSFSTLEIQRTEQGDSAMYLCASSLAVGQGYTGELFFGEGSRLTVL.

This sequence joins TRBV2 and TRBJ1-4, with D unclear. CDR1 and CDR2 from the germline V gene are SNHLY and FYNNEI. The CDR3 totals 14 residues. V was cut by 3 bases and J by 5 bases, with 10 bases left in between. This CDR3 reads CASSELLLNEKLFF. CDR3 in DNA: TGTGCCAGCAGTGAGCTCCTATTGAATGAAAAACTGTTTTTT.

The rearrangement uses TRBV18 and TRBJ1-1, with 8 bases that match TRBD1. Germline V CDR1 and CDR2: KGHSH, LQKENI. The CDR3 totals 17 residues. J gave up 6 bases and V 3 bases, and 15 bases lay outside the gene matches. The CDR3 loop is CASSPKGGQGAFAEAFF. CDR3 coding DNA: TGTGCCAGCTCACCTAAAGGGGGGCAGGGGGCGTTTGCTGAAGCTTTCTTT.

The genes are TRBV7-3 and TRBJ1-1, with D possibly TRBD1 on 6 matching bases. The CDR3 is made up of 15 amino acids. V lost 6 bases to trimming and J lost 1 base, with 15 bases between them. Germline V gene data show CDR1 as SGHTA and CDR2 as FQGTGA. CDR3 in DNA: TGTGCCAGCAGTACAGTTGGACAGACGAACACTGAAGCTTTCTTT. Translated, it gives CASSTVGQTNTEAFF. Full variable domain (outside the CDR3, taken from reference TRBV7-3 and TRBJ1-1): GAGVSQTPSNKVTEKGKYVELRCDPISGHTALYWYRQSLGQGPEFLIYFQGTGAADDSGLPNDRFFAVRPEGSVSTLKIQRTERGDSAVYLCASSTVGQTNTEAFFGQGTRLTVV.

The count of this clone is one. The rearrangement links TRBV7-6 to TRBJ1-4; tentatively, D is TRBD1 (6 bases). The CDR3 runs 17 residues. V lost 0 bases to trimming and J lost 5 bases, with 16 bases between them. CDR1 and CDR2 (germline): SGHVS, FNYEAQ. The CDR3 reads CASSLAGRGQNNEKLFF. Written as DNA, the CDR3 is TGTGCCAGCAGCTTAGCGGGCAGGGGCCAGAACAATGAAAAACTGTTTTTT.

This clone occurred once. This sequence joins TRBV25-1 and TRBJ2-7; 7 bases map to TRBD1. The J segment lost 2 bases and the V segment lost 3 bases, leaving 13 bases of the junction unmatched. Germline CDR1 is MGHDK and CDR2 is SYGVNS. The CDR3 loop spans 17 amino acids. For the CDR3, the DNA is TGTGCCAGCAGTGACCTGGGGGCCGGGACAGAAGCCTACGAGCAGTACTTC. Translation: CASSDLGAGTEAYEQYF.

The CDR3 nucleotides are TGTGCCAGTAGTATAGATCTCCGGACATATGAAGCTTTCTTT. The encoded protein is CASSIDLRTYEAFF. This chain joins TRBV19 and TRBJ1-1, with D perhaps TRBD1 (5 bases). V was trimmed by 0 bases and J by 7 bases, leaving 12 bases between them. This CDR3 region has 14 residues. The germline V gene encodes CDR1 LNHDA and CDR2 SQIVND (reference sequence).